This T cell receptor (beta chain) was captured in a study of T cell responses to AZD1222 COVID-19 vaccine. Study results and limitations: Increased Spike-specific TCR breadth and depth were observed after two AZD1222 doses. A mostly white British donor set with more females was recruited, and clonal diversity was possibly underestimated. Spike-spanning, vaccine-associated CD4 TCRs were dominant at 160-218 and 743-854.

V gave up 3 bases and J gave up 1 base, with 13 bases separating them. CDR1 MGHRA and CDR2 YSYEKL come from the germline V gene. The CDR3 is 16 amino acids. Turning to this clone: Its antigen remains unidentified.

Using immunoSEQ multiplex PCR, the repertoire was profiled, and TCRdb retains in-frame clones only, with some absent. Here the sample spans 90,000 to 120,000 clones, roughly 90% being singletons. This chain joins TRBV4-1 and TRBJ1-5; TRBD1 is a possible D gene (5 bases). This sequence was found in an adult in good health. Sequencing was performed on peripheral blood, taken on day 0 of MenACWY control vaccination. Here the CDR3 reads CASSQKPGRSNQPQHF. CDR3 bases: TGCGCCAGCAGCCAGAAACCGGGACGGAGCAATCAGCCCCAGCATTTT.